This T cell receptor beta chain was recovered during a study of radiation and T cells in renal cell carcinoma. As to treatment: 15 Gy SBRT to primary tumor, nephrectomy 4 weeks later. This CDR3 spans 13 amino acids. V lost 0 bases, J lost 5 bases, and 8 bases lay in between. Germline V gene sequence: CDR1 SGHNT, CDR2 YENEEA. Clones were sequenced by immunoSEQ multiplex PCR, and TCRdb holds only the in-frame ones, with some missing. The sample consists of about 20,000 clones, about 50% of them appearing once. Regarding the study as a whole: In blood, top tumor clones expanded by 2 weeks, shrinking by 4. Baseline intratumoral clonotype presence is unknown without pretreatment biopsies. Intratumoral heterogeneity was not captured in these approximately 1 g regions.

As concerns this clone: Its antigen remains unknown.

The sequences come from tumor tissue, collected from a patient whose treatment included radiotherapy and nephrectomy. The chain has TRBV11-3 and TRBJ2-7; D gene unclear. This TCR came from a woman aged 45-65 years with renal cell carcinoma. The CDR3 sequence: CASSLEYQDEQYF. CDR3 DNA sequence: TGTGCCAGCAGCTTAGAATACCAGGACGAGCAGTACTTC. Based on the CDR3 plus reference TRBV11-3 and TRBJ2-7, the full variable domain is EAGVVQSPRYKIIEKKQPVAFWCNPISGHNTLYWYLQNLGQGPELLIRYENEEAVDDSQLPKDRFSAERLKGVDSTLKIQPAELGDSAVYLCASSLEYQDEQYFGPGTRLTVT.